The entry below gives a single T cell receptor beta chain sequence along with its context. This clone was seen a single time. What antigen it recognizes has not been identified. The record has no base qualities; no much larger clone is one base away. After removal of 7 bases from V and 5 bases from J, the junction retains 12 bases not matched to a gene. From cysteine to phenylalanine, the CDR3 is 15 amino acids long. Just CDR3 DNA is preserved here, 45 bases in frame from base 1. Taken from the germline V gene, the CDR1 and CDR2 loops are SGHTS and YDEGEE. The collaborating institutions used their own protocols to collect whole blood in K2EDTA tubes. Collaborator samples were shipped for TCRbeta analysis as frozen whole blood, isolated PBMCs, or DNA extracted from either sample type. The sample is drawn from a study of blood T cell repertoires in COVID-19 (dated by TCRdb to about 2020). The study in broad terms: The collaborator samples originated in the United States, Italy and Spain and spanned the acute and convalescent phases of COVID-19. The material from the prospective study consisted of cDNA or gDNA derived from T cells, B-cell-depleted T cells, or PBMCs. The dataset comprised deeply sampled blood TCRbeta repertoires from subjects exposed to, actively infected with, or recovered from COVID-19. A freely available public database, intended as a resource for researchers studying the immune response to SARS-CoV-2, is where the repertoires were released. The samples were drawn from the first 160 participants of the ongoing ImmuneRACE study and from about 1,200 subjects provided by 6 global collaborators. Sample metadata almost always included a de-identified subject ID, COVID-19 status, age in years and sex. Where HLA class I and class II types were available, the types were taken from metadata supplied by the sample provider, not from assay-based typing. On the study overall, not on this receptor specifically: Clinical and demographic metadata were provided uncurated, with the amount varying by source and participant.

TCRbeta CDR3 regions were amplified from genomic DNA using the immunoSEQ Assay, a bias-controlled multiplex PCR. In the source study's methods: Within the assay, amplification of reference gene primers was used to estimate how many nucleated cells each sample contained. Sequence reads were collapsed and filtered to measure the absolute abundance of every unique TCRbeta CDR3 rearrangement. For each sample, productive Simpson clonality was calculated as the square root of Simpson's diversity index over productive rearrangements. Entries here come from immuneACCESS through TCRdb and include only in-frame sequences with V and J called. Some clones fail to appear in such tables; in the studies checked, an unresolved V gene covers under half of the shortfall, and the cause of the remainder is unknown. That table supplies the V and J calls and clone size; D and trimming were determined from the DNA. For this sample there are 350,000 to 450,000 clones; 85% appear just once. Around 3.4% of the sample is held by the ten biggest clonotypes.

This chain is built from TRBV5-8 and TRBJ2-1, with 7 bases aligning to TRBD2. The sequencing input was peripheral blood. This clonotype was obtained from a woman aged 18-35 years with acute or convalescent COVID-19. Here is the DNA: TGTGCCAGCTGCTGGACGGGACTATCACACAATGAGCAGTTCTTC. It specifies CASCWTGLSHNEQFF.